Below are 6 T cell receptor beta chains sequenced from a single sample in a study of CD8+ T cells in alopecia areata listed by TCRdb under 2018. Libraries came from the immunoSEQ multiplex PCR assay. RNA was extracted from all samples and reverse transcribed into cDNA as template for TCR sequencing. The source is immuneACCESS, and TCRdb retained only in-frame sequences with V and J called. Part of the clones is not carried over; for the studies checked, unresolved V genes explain less than half of this, and the remainder is unexplained. Counted in this sample were over 100,000 clones; about 50% of them appeared once. The top ten constitute approximately 0.5% of the sample. The time point label, read with the paper, signifies: around 4 weeks on oral tofacitinib. Explained via the paper, the treatment or condition label denotes: oral pan-JAK inhibitor, 5-10 mg twice daily. The source was CD4+ T cells sorted from blood, collected at week 4, from a patient treated with tofacitinib. These receptors were taken from a human donor with alopecia areata.

The chain carries TRBV29-1 and TRBJ1-4; no clear D. Germline assignment: CDR1 SQVTM and CDR2 ANQGSEA. The V and J ends lost 4 bases and 0 bases respectively, with 12 bases between them. The CDR3 runs to 15 residues. CDR3 sequence (DNA): TGCAGCGTTGCCGCGAAGGGTGCAACTAATGAAAAACTGTTTTTT. Its protein is CSVAAKGATNEKLFF.

This rearrangement joins TRBV7-8 to TRBJ1-5; 9 positions match TRBD1. Germline CDR1 and CDR2: SGHVS and FQNEAQ. The CDR3 has 14 residues. J lost 7 bases, V lost 5 bases, and 6 bases had no gene match. CDR3 nucleotides: TGTGCCAGCAGCCCAGACAGGGGGATGCAGCCCCAGCATTTT. It yields the protein CASSPDRGMQPQHF.

The chain recombines TRBV11-2 with TRBJ1-2, with a weak D call TRBD1 (5 bases). The CDR3 sequence is 15 residues long. Looked up from germline, CDR1 is SGHAT and CDR2 is FQNNGV. V was clipped by 1 base and J by 2 bases, with 11 bases between them. DNA for the CDR3: TGTGCCAGCAGCTTAGGCCGTCGGGACAACTATGGCTACACCTTC. It specifies CASSLGRRDNYGYTF.

The chain couples TRBV29-1 to TRBJ1-1; D is unresolved. The CDR3 is 13 amino acids. Germline values: CDR1 SQVTM, CDR2 ANQGSEA. With 5 bases removed from V and 10 bases from J, the gap between germline ends came to 20 bases. This chain's CDR3 is CSVRGSSSTRAFF. The DNA for the CDR3 is TGCAGCGTTCGCGGCTCATCGTCAACCCGAGCTTTCTTT.

This chain links TRBV11-2 with TRBJ1-1; D gene unclear. The germline gives CDR1 SGHAT, CDR2 FQNNGV. Trimming cost V 4 bases and J 0 bases, with 6 bases left between them. This CDR3 region has 13 residues. In DNA form, the CDR3 reads TGTGCCAGCAGCTCCCTTATGAACACTGAAGCTTTCTTT. This sequence encodes CASSSLMNTEAFF.

The chain couples TRBV7-9 to TRBJ2-7; 7 bases match TRBD1. V trimming: 5 bases; J trimming: 0 bases; junction bases outside the gene matches: 13. Germline loops: CDR1 SEHNR, CDR2 FQNEAQ (reference sequence). There are 17 residues in the CDR3. The CDR3 sequence: CASSQYLLRDSSYEQYF. For the CDR3, the DNA is TGTGCCAGCAGCCAATACCTCCTCCGGGACAGCTCCTACGAGCAGTACTTC.